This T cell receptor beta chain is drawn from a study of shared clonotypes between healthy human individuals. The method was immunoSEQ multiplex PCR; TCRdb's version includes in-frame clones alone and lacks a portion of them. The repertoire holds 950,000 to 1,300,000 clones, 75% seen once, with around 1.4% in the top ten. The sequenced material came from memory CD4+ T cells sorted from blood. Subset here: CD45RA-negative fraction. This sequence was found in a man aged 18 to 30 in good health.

CDR3 in amino acids: CASSNTGTTYGYTF. The CDR3 DNA is TGTGCCAGCAGTAATACCGGGACAACCTATGGCTACACCTTC. The rearrangement uses TRBV14 and TRBJ1-2; D may be TRBD1 (6 bases). V was shortened by 6 bases and J by 4 bases, with 15 bases between the two germline ends. This CDR3 spans 14 amino acids. Germline CDR1 and CDR2: SGHDN and FVKESK. The full variable domain, rest sourced from reference TRBV14 and TRBJ1-2, is EAGVTQFPSHSVIEKGQTVTLRCDPISGHDNLYWYRRVMGKEIKFLLHFVKESKQDESGMPNNRFLAERTGGTYSTLKVQPAELEDSGVYFCASSNTGTTYGYTFGSGTRLTVV.